These 18 T cell receptor beta chains originate from one sample sequenced in a study of early T cells in non-severe SARS-CoV-2 infection. TCRdb redid the calling of the 5' RACE reads with MiXCR, one entry per CDR3 protein. The sample contains about 76,000 distinct CDR3 sequences, around 11% of which appear only once. Material for sequencing was whole blood. These receptors came from an adult who was a healthcare worker with PCR-confirmed SARS-CoV-2 infection or an uninfected control (not recorded which).

This clonotype has ten or more counts. V usage is TRBV29-1 and J usage is TRBJ2-1, with a possible D match to TRBD1 (5 bases). This CDR3 comprises 13 residues. Trimming left V 7 bases short and J 7 bases short, with 17 bases between. CDR1 and CDR2 from the germline V gene are SQVTM and ANQGSEA. The CDR3 coding sequence is TGCAGCGCAAGGGGTCCGAATGGGAATGAGCAGTTCTTC. As protein: CSARGPNGNEQFF.

DNA for the CDR3: TGTGCCATCGATCCCTACAGGGGGCGAAATTCACCCCTCCACTTT. It specifies CAIDPYRGRNSPLHF. The chain couples TRBV7-3 to TRBJ1-6; 9 nucleotides match TRBD1. The CDR3 is 15 amino acids. Germline assignment: CDR1 SGHTA and CDR2 FQGTGA. V dropped 10 bases and J dropped 7; count of bases not matched to a gene: 11.

This clonotype was detected only a few times. The CDR3 reads CASSLFAQGRTDTQYF. As DNA, the CDR3 is TGTGCCAGCAGCTTATTCGCTCAGGGGCGCACAGATACGCAGTATTTT. The gene calls are TRBV7-2 and TRBJ2-3; D is perhaps TRBD1 (6 bases). The CDR3 is 16 amino acids. Per the germline V gene, CDR1 is SGHTA and CDR2 is FQGNSA. V was shortened by 2 bases and J by 1 base, with 13 bases between the two germline ends.

A few counts support this clonotype. This rearrangement joins TRBV6-2 or TRBV6-3 to TRBJ1-5; the D gene is possibly TRBD1 (5 bases). This CDR3 is built from 14 residues. CDR1 MNHEY and CDR2 SVGEGT come from the germline V gene. V shed 7 bases and J shed 3 bases, with 13 bases lying between them. The CDR3 sequence is CASTGTKDNQPQHF. The CDR3 DNA follows: TGTGCCAGCACCGGGACTAAGGACAATCAGCCCCAGCATTTT.

Many counts were recorded for this clonotype. The chain couples TRBV4-3 to TRBJ2-1; possibly TRBD1 for D (6 bases). Between the trimmed V and J ends, which lost 4 bases and 8 bases, there was a span of 15 bases. CDR1 and CDR2 from the germline V gene are LGHNA and YSLEER. This CDR3 region has 14 residues. The CDR3 DNA reads as TGCGCCAGCAGCCCGGACAACAGGGATGATGAGCAGTTCTTC. Protein product: CASSPDNRDDEQFF.

This chain connects TRBV5-1 to TRBJ2-2, with D perhaps TRBD2 (6 bases). The V and J ends lost 0 bases and 6 bases respectively, with 9 bases between them. Germline assignment: CDR1 SGHRS and CDR2 YFSETQ. The CDR3 is made up of 14 amino acids. Here the CDR3 reads CASSLDSGAGELFF. Written as DNA, the CDR3 is TGCGCCAGCAGCTTGGATTCGGGGGCCGGGGAGCTGTTTTTT.

This clonotype was found many times. This rearrangement joins TRBV30 to TRBJ2-7; 7 positions match TRBD1. The CDR3 has 11 amino acids. CDR1 and CDR2 from the germline V gene are GTSNPN and SVGIG (reference sequence). The CDR3 DNA reads TGTGCTTCCGACAGGGTCGGCGAGCAGTACTTC. Translation: CASDRVGEQYF.

This clonotype was counted ten times or more. The chain joins TRBV20-1 to TRBJ1-3; 12 bases are shared with TRBD1. The trim removed 3 bases at V and 4 bases at J, leaving 1 base unmatched. This CDR3 contains 14 residues. Germline CDR1 DFQATT, CDR2 SNEGSKA (reference sequence). CDR3 in amino acids: CSARGQGAGNTIYF. In DNA, the CDR3 is TGCAGTGCTAGGGGACAGGGGGCAGGAAACACCATATATTTT.

This chain connects TRBV11-3 to TRBJ2-5; the D gene is possibly TRBD2 (7 bases). This CDR3 is 15 amino acids long. The V end lost 5 bases, the J end lost 3 bases, and 16 bases lay between the germline ends. Per germline, CDR1 SGHNT and CDR2 YENEEA. CDR3 bases: TGTGCCAGCAGCCGTTGGGGCGGGGGCGAAGAGACCCAGTACTTC. It is translated as CASSRWGGGEETQYF.

This sequence joins TRBV11-2 and TRBJ1-1; D is unresolved. This CDR3 region has 14 residues. The V and J ends lost 1 base and 2 bases respectively, with 8 bases between them. Germline values: CDR1 SGHAT, CDR2 FQNNGV. CDR3 loop: CASSLGAANTEAFF. The DNA for the CDR3 is TGTGCCAGCAGCTTAGGCGCGGCTAACACTGAAGCTTTCTTT. The full variable domain, rest sourced from reference TRBV11-2 and TRBJ1-1, is EAGVAQSPRYKIIEKRQSVAFWCNPISGHATLYWYQQILGQGPKLLIQFQNNGVVDDSQLPKDRFSAERLKGVDSTLKIQPAKLEDSAVYLCASSLGAANTEAFFGQGTRLTVV.

This clonotype has more than one count but fewer than ten. The gene calls are TRBV27 and TRBJ1-6, with 7 bases aligning to TRBD1. The CDR3 totals 14 residues. CDR1 MNHEY and CDR2 SMNVEV come from the germline V gene (reference sequence). J gave up 7 bases and V 4 bases, and 4 bases lay outside the gene matches. The CDR3 spells CASSSTGTNSPLHF. The CDR3 DNA reads as TGTGCCAGCAGTTCGACAGGGACCAATTCACCCCTCCACTTT.

DNA for the CDR3: TGTGCCAGCAAACGAAGAGGGGGGAGTGAGCAGTTCTTC. It is translated as CASKRRGGSEQFF. This rearrangement joins TRBV7-8 to TRBJ2-1, with D perhaps assigned TRBD1 or TRBD2 (6 bases each). In germline, CDR1 is SGHVS, CDR2 FQNEAQ. The CDR3 runs to 13 residues. V lost 7 bases, J lost 9 bases, and 16 bases lay in between.

This clonotype was observed many times. This chain connects TRBV3-1 to TRBJ1-2; D call uncertain. CDR1 is LGHDT and CDR2 is YNNKEL in the germline V gene (reference sequence). V was trimmed by 3 bases and J by 8 bases, leaving 16 bases between them. The CDR3 consists of 14 residues. CDR3 nucleotides: TGTGCCAGCAGCCAGTCGCTAACGGGCTTCGGCTACACCTTC. This sequence encodes CASSQSLTGFGYTF.

Only a few counts were recorded for this clonotype. In DNA form, the CDR3 reads TGCAGCGCCCCCGACAATGAGCAGTTCTTC. This translates into CSAPDNEQFF. The chain has TRBV29-1 and TRBJ2-1; no clear D gene. The CDR3 is made up of 10 amino acids. Deletions cut 7 bases from V and 5 bases from J, with 6 bases between. Looked up from germline, CDR1 is SQVTM and CDR2 is ANQGSEA.

This clonotype was seen more than once but under ten times. This chain connects TRBV5-1 to TRBJ2-5; TRBD2 matches 7 bases. V shed 5 bases and J 7 bases; nucleotides not matched to a gene: 26. The CDR3 length is 19 residues. Per germline, CDR1 SGHRS and CDR2 YFSETQ. The CDR3 loop is CASRLLGGSSPYQDWTQYF. The CDR3 DNA reads as TGCGCCAGCAGGCTCCTGGGGGGGAGCAGTCCTTACCAAGATTGGACCCAGTACTTC.

This clonotype was seen at least ten times. This rearrangement joins TRBV18 to TRBJ2-1, with 7 bases that match TRBD1. V shed 3 bases, J shed 1 base, and the junction held 0 bases outside the gene matches. The germline CDR1 and CDR2 sequences are KGHSH and LQKENI. This CDR3 has 14 amino acids. CDR3 in DNA: TGTGCCAGCTCACCGGGACAGTCCTACAATGAGCAGTTCTTC. As protein: CASSPGQSYNEQFF.

This clonotype was detected ten times or more. V is TRBV5-1 and J is TRBJ1-4; 12 bases fit TRBD1. CDR3 length: 17 residues. The ends lost 1 base at V and 6 bases at J; junction bases unmatched: 7. Germline V lookup: CDR1 SGHRS, CDR2 YFSETQ. CDR3 bases: TGCGCCAGCAGCTTGATGGGACAGGGGGCTTTGGATGAAAAACTGTTTTTT. Its translation is CASSLMGQGALDEKLFF.

This clonotype was observed a handful of times. The chain joins TRBV9 to TRBJ2-7, with 12 bases that match TRBD2. Trimming took 1 base from V and 3 from J; bases not matched to a gene: 2. The CDR3 runs 15 residues. The germline V gene encodes CDR1 SGDLS and CDR2 YYNGEE. CDR3 bases: TGTGCCAGCAGCGTACTAGCGGGGGGGGACTACGAGCAGTACTTC. Translated, it gives CASSVLAGGDYEQYF.